Listed below are T cell receptor beta chains from one sample, sequenced in a study of T cells after yellow fever vaccination. Each CDR3 protein is one row after TCRdb ran MiXCR on the 5' RACE reads. The sample yields about 580,000 distinct CDR3 sequences, approximately 16% seen once. The source was PBMCs, collected 5 days after the first yellow fever vaccination. All receptors derive from a man aged 18 to 35 who received the YFV17D yellow fever vaccine. Each CDR3 is given with its conserved first and last residue. A D gene is named only where the DNA matches it firmly. Where a row states a size, it is once, few, many or the class of an expanded clone; other rows omit it.

.,.,16,TRBV5-1,TRBJ1-1,CASSLEPQGANTEAFF,TGCGCCAGCAGCTTGGAACCCCAAGGGGCGAACACTGAAGCTTTCTTT
many,.,15,TRBV12-3/TRBV12-4,TRBJ1-5,CASSLNREGNQPQHF,TGTGCCAGCAGTTTGAACAGAGAGGGGAATCAGCCCCAGCATTTT
few,TRBD1,13,TRBV6-1,TRBJ1-1,CASSQTGNPEAFF,TGTGCCAGCAGTCAGACAGGGAACCCTGAAGCTTTCTTT
.,TRBD2,18,TRBV11-2,TRBJ2-7,CASSTRTSGGARSYEQYF,TGTGCCAGCAGCACTAGGACTAGCGGGGGGGCCAGGTCCTACGAGCAGTACTTC
few,TRBD1,15,TRBV30,TRBJ2-7,CAWTRDRVSSYEQYF,TGTGCCTGGACCCGGGACAGGGTTAGCTCCTACGAGCAGTACTTC
few,.,14,TRBV20-1,TRBJ2-1,CSAKRTGGYNEQFF,TGCAGTGCTAAGCGGACTGGTGGGTACAATGAGCAGTTCTTC
.,TRBD1,17,TRBV4-1,TRBJ2-1,CASSLLKDRGNYNEQFF,TGCGCCAGCAGCCTCCTCAAGGACAGGGGTAACTACAATGAGCAGTTCTTC
few,TRBD1,15,TRBV7-2,TRBJ1-4,CASSSSRYRGAELFF,TGTGCCAGCAGCTCTAGCCGGTACAGGGGTGCCGAACTGTTTTTT
few,TRBD1,15,TRBV4-1,TRBJ2-5,CASSDQGAPGETQYF,TGCGCCAGCAGCGACCAGGGGGCCCCCGGAGAGACCCAGTACTTC
.,TRBD2,17,TRBV7-2,TRBJ2-2,CASSLVGLAGGTGELFF,TGTGCCAGCAGCTTAGTGGGTCTAGCGGGGGGCACCGGGGAGCTGTTTTTT
few,TRBD1,12,TRBV28,TRBJ2-1,CASNDRGGEQFF,TGTGCCAGCAATGACAGGGGGGGTGAGCAGTTCTTC
.,TRBD2,17,TRBV4-1,TRBJ2-1,CASSQKSGTSDYNEQFF,TGCGCCAGCAGCCAGAAGAGTGGGACTAGCGATTACAATGAGCAGTTCTTC
few,.,13,TRBV5-1,TRBJ2-7,CASSLGRDYEQYF,TGCGCCAGCAGCTTAGGCAGGGACTACGAGCAGTACTTC